This paragraph reports one T cell receptor beta chain. The data originate from a study of control samples from healthy donors and cancer patients. The data were produced by immunoSEQ multiplex PCR, yet TCRdb's version contains in-frame clones alone and is incomplete. The sample lists 150,000 or so clones; about 90% were seen once. The V and J ends lost 6 bases and 3 bases, in that order; junction bases with no gene match: 10. The CDR3 is 16 amino acids. The germline V gene encodes CDR1 KGHDR and CDR2 SFDVKD. The chain combines TRBV24-1 with TRBJ2-3, with 8 positions matching TRBD1. This TCR was recovered from a woman in her 30s in good health. Material: blood. CDR3 nucleotides: TGTGCCACCAGTTCCCGGGGACAGGTGCTTACAGATACGCAGTATTTT. This codes for CATSSRGQVLTDTQYF.